This T cell receptor (beta chain) originates from a study of blood T cell repertoires in COVID-19. Assay used: immunoSEQ multiplex PCR; TCRdb lists only in-frame clones, some missing. This table has roughly 200,000 clones, 70% to 90% appearing once. Per the germline V gene, CDR1 is SGHTS and CDR2 is YDEGEE. The CDR3 has 16 amino acids. Trimming stripped 5 bases from V and 0 bases from J, with 12 bases between. The source is a woman in her twenties or thirties who had been exposed to COVID-19. The rearrangement links TRBV5-8 to TRBJ1-6, with D unresolved. The sample was PBMCs or T cells enriched from blood (not recorded which). This CDR3 is CASSIVYSSYNSPLHF. The DNA of the CDR3 is TGTGCCAGCAGTATTGTATACAGCTCCTATAATTCACCCCTCCACTTT.